The present TCR beta chain was sequenced within a study of T cells in Graves' hyperthyroidism and ophthalmopathy. Trimming pared 0 bases from V and 8 bases from J, leaving 19 bases between. Germline CDR1 and CDR2: MGHRA and YSYEKL. The CDR3 loop spans 16 amino acids. Absent ophthalmopathy progression within 18 months defined stable Graves' hyperthyroidism. Hyperthyroidism, newly diagnosed and lasting under 2 months, affected patients aged 18 to 65. Patients with uncontrolled infections, other autoimmune diseases, pregnancy or lactation were excluded. RNA transcripts gave rise to amplified TCR beta CDR3 regions. The TCR CDR3 was amplified in a first-round RT-PCR using the HTBI primer set. Each CDR3 protein is one row after TCRdb ran MiXCR on the multiplex PCR reads. The top ten clones hold about 44% of a sample with 100,000 to 130,000 distinct CDR3 sequences, 16% of them seen once. This clonotype was recorded at least ten times.

The TCR originated in a woman aged 45 to 65 with Graves' hyperthyroidism. The sequencing sample was made of blood. The chain links TRBV4-1 to TRBJ1-2, with a possible D match to TRBD1 (5 bases). CDR3 DNA sequence: TGCGCCAGCAGCCAAGAGGGGTCCAGGGTCAGCCGCGGCTACACCTTC. Its protein is CASSQEGSRVSRGYTF.